The clone carrying this T cell receptor (beta chain) was observed a handful of times. The antigen is not known. The sample belongs to a study of T cells after yellow fever vaccination. Broader study findings: Subsequent booster samples again held most clones from primary vaccination (96% CD4, over 80% CD8).

CDR3 size: 15 residues. The V and J ends lost 5 bases and 7 bases, in that order; junction bases with no gene match: 13. Germline lookup yields CDR1 SGHVS and CDR2 FNYEAQ. Making TCR cDNA involved 5'RACE template switching, which added UMIs and a universal primer site. TCRdb re-analysed the 5' RACE reads in MiXCR, keeping a single row per CDR3 protein. The sample shows fewer than 450,000 distinct CDR3 sequences, 11% of them seen only once. The sequence was obtained from a man aged 18 to 29 who received the YFV17D yellow fever vaccine. The source material was PBMCs, sampled on the day of the first yellow fever vaccination. V gene TRBV7-6 combines with J gene TRBJ1-1; 7 bases are shared with TRBD1. As DNA, the CDR3 is TGTGCCAGCAGCCCTTTGACAGGGAACGCGTTTGAAGCTTTCTTT. Translating it yields CASSPLTGNAFEAFF.